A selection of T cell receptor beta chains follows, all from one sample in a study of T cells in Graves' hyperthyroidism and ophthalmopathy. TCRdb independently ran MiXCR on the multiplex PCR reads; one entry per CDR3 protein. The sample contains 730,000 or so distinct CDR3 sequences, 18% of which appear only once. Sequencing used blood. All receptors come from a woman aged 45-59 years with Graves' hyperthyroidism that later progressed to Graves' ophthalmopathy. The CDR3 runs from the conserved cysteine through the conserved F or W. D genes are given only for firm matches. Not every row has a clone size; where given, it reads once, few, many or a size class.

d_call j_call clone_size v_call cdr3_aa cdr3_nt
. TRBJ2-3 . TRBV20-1 CSAKMGGGPDTQYF TGCAGTGCAAAGATGGGGGGGGGGCCAGATACGCAGTATTTT
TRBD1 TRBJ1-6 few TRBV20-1 CSARVIQGSYNSPLHF TGCAGTGCTAGAGTTATACAGGGGTCCTATAATTCACCCCTCCACTTT
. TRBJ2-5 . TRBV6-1 CASSEWPRGQETQYF TGTGCCAGCAGTGAATGGCCACGGGGGCAAGAGACCCAGTACTTC
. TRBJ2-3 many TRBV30 CAWSVWGAPTDTQYF TGTGCCTGGAGTGTATGGGGGGCTCCGACAGATACGCAGTATTTT
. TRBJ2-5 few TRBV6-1 CASSSRHPTQETQYF TGTGCCAGCAGCTCTAGACACCCAACTCAAGAGACCCAGTACTTC
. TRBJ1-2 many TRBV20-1 CSASGSGCGLRGYTF TGCAGTGCTAGTGGGTCGGGCTGTGGCTTGCGGGGCTACACCTTC
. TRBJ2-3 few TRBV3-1 CASSPNTGAADTQYF TGTGCCAGCAGCCCCAACACCGGGGCAGCAGATACGCAGTATTTT
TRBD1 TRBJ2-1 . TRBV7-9 CASSFTGQVAFF TGTGCCAGCAGTTTCACGGGACAGGTAGCGTTCTTC
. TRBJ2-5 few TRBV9 CASSVGGGSGETQYF TGTGCCAGCAGCGTAGGGGGCGGGTCGGGAGAGACCCAGTACTTC
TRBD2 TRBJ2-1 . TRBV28 CASSSWTSGRDVRYNEQFF TGTGCCAGCAGTTCGTGGACTAGCGGGAGGGACGTGAGGTACAATGAGCAGTTCTTC
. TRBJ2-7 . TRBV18 CASSPPTFFGYEQYF TGTGCCAGCTCACCACCAACTTTTTTCGGTTACGAGCAGTACTTC
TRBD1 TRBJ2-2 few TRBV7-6 CASSLRAGQGDTGELFF TGTGCCAGCAGCTTACGGGCCGGACAGGGGGACACCGGGGAGCTGTTTTTT
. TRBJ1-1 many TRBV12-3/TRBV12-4 CASPSEANTEAFF TGTGCCAGCCCCTCGGAAGCGAACACTGAAGCTTTCTTT
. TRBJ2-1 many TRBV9 CASSVGPGDGNEQFF TGTGCCAGCAGCGTAGGGCCCGGGGACGGAAATGAGCAGTTCTTC
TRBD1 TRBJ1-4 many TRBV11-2 CASGRTGGDEKLFF TGTGCCAGCGGTCGGACAGGGGGCGATGAAAAACTGTTTTTT
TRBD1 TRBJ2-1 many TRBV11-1 CASSLTPQGFYNEQFF TGTGCCAGCAGCTTAACGCCACAGGGGTTCTACAATGAGCAGTTCTTC